This T cell receptor beta chain was identified during a study of shared clonotypes between healthy human individuals. Profiling relied on immunoSEQ multiplex PCR, and the TCRdb table lists in-frame clones only, not all of them. The data show roughly 650,000 clones, about 97% seen once. All participating donors were Caucasian adults from Nashville, Tennessee. What was sequenced was naive CD4+ T cells sorted from blood. The subset is: CD45RA+ positively selected. The sequence was collected from a young woman in good health.

The CDR3 DNA reads TGTGCCAGCACCCTAGTCAGGGGTTTTACTGAAGCTTTCTTT. This encodes CASTLVRGFTEAFF. The chain joins TRBV28 to TRBJ1-1; D possibly corresponds to TRBD1 (6 bases). The ends were cut back, 7 bases at V and 5 bases at J, with 17 bases in the middle. The CDR3 sequence is 14 residues long. Germline V CDR1 and CDR2: MDHEN, SYDVKM.